This TCR beta chain was profiled in a study of T cell responses to AZD1222 COVID-19 vaccine. This CDR3 spans 17 amino acids. V was clipped by 6 bases and J by 0 bases, with 20 bases between them. Looked up from germline, CDR1 is MNHEY and CDR2 is SMNVEV (reference sequence). Regarding the study as a whole: The study found Spike-specific TCR breadth and depth rose after two AZD1222 doses. Only after the peak T cell response were repertoires sampled. With dominance at 160-218 and 743-854, vaccine-associated CD4 TCRs spanned spike.

The assay was immunoSEQ multiplex PCR, and TCRdb's table has in-frame clones only and misses some. The sample includes 120,000 to 150,000 clones, about 88% of them seen just once. Comment on this clone: Its specificity is not known.

This clonotype was obtained from an adult in good health. The sample was peripheral blood, taken on day 0 of AZD1222 vaccination. This sequence joins TRBV27 and TRBJ1-2; TRBD1 might be the D (6 bases). CDR3 protein: CASRPTPLTGTNYGYTF. The CDR3 region has the DNA TGTGCCAGCAGACCAACTCCCCTAACAGGGACTAACTATGGCTACACCTTC.